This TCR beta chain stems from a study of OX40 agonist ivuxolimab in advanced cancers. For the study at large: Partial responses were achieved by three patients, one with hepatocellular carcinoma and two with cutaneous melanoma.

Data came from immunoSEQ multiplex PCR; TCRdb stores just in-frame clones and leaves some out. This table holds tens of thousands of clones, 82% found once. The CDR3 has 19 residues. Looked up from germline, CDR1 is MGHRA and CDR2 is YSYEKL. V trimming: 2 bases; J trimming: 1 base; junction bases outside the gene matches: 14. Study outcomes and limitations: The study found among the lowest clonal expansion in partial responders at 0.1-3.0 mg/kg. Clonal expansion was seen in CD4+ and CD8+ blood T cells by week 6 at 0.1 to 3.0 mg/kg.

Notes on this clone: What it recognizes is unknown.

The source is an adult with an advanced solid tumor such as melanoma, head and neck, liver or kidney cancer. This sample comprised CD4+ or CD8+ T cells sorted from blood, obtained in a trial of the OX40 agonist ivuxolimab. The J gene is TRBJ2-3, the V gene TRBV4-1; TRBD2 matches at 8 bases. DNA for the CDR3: TGCGCCAGCAGCCAAAATTCCCTAGCGGGCCCCCTTGGCACAGATACGCAGTATTTT. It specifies CASSQNSLAGPLGTDTQYF.